A selection of T cell receptor beta chains follows, all from one sample in a study of CD8 T cells in ankylosing spondylitis. MiXCR, run by TCRdb on the 5' RACE reads, gives a single entry per CDR3 protein. The sample yields hundreds of thousands of distinct CDR3 sequences, 20% to 25% seen once. Sequenced sample: blood, either unsorted or a sorted T cell fraction (not recorded which). Receptors originate from a male donor with ankylosing spondylitis or in good health (not recorded which). Both conserved end residues are part of each CDR3. The D gene is left open where the match is weak. Size values are once, few and many counts, or a class for expanded clones, and some rows have none.

clone size,D gene,J gene,V gene,CDR3 protein,CDR3 DNA
few,NA,TRBJ2-2,TRBV11-2,CASSPPDYSGELFF,TGTGCCAGCAGCCCCCCGGACTATTCCGGGGAGCTGTTTTTT
few,NA,TRBJ2-3,TRBV14,CASSQESRADGAGDTQYF,TGTGCCAGCAGCCAAGAGTCCCGCGCGGATGGGGCCGGAGATACGCAGTATTTT
many,NA,TRBJ2-5,TRBV29-1,CSVEDRGETQYF,TGCAGCGTTGAAGATAGGGGCGAGACCCAGTACTTC
few,NA,TRBJ2-7,TRBV4-1,CASSQERVGGSTAYEQYF,TGCGCCAGCAGCCAAGAGAGAGTCGGGGGTTCAACCGCCTACGAGCAGTACTTC
NA,TRBD2,TRBJ2-1,TRBV15,CATSGGLGGNEQFF,TGTGCCACCAGCGGGGGACTAGGTGGCAATGAGCAGTTCTTC
few,TRBD1,TRBJ2-1,TRBV10-3,CAISESGQVLHEQFF,TGTGCCATCAGTGAGTCGGGACAGGTCCTTCATGAGCAGTTCTTC
few,NA,TRBJ2-4,TRBV12-3/TRBV12-4,CASSPADIQYF,TGTGCCAGCAGTCCCGCCGACATTCAGTACTTC
few,NA,TRBJ2-1,TRBV5-6,CASSLVGFGGRNEQFF,TGTGCCAGCAGCTTGGTTGGGTTTGGGGGGCGCAATGAGCAGTTCTTC
few,NA,TRBJ2-7,TRBV12-3/TRBV12-4,CASSPGQRIYEQYF,TGTGCCAGCAGTCCAGGACAGAGAATCTACGAGCAGTACTTC
few,NA,TRBJ2-1,TRBV7-9,CASSLEVPAYNEQFF,TGTGCCAGCAGCTTAGAAGTCCCCGCGTACAATGAGCAGTTCTTC
few,TRBD2,TRBJ2-1,TRBV11-1,CASSPRSGTSGFYNEQFF,TGTGCCAGCAGCCCAAGGTCCGGGACTAGCGGGTTTTACAATGAGCAGTTCTTC
few,NA,TRBJ2-2,TRBV7-3,CASSPPEGWGTGELFF,TGTGCCAGCAGCCCCCCGGAGGGGTGGGGAACCGGGGAGCTGTTTTTT
few,NA,TRBJ2-1,TRBV4-1,CASSQDPLGSSYNEQFF,TGCGCCAGCAGCCAAGATCCCCTCGGGAGCTCCTACAATGAGCAGTTCTTC
NA,TRBD2,TRBJ2-1,TRBV6-4,CASSASGGVDEQFF,TGTGCCAGCAGTGCTAGCGGGGGGGTCGATGAGCAGTTCTTC
many,NA,TRBJ2-3,TRBV4-2,CASSQGDPEPPGTDTQYF,TGTGCCAGCAGCCAAGGAGACCCGGAACCCCCGGGCACAGATACGCAGTATTTT
NA,NA,TRBJ2-6,TRBV24-1,CATSDFDRRYGANVLTF,TGTGCCACCAGTGATTTCGACAGGAGATATGGGGCCAACGTCCTGACTTTC
few,NA,TRBJ2-1,TRBV5-1,CASSLEGYEQFF,TGCGCCAGCAGCTTGGAGGGGTATGAGCAGTTCTTC
NA,NA,TRBJ2-2,TRBV11-2,CASSLMVLSDGLFF,TGTGCCAGCAGCTTAATGGTACTGTCTGACGGGCTGTTTTTT
NA,TRBD1,TRBJ2-1,TRBV5-4,CASSPGTGTYNEQFF,TGTGCCAGCAGCCCCGGGACAGGGACCTACAATGAGCAGTTCTTC
NA,NA,TRBJ2-5,TRBV6-2/TRBV6-3,CASSYRPIPYQETQYF,TGTGCCAGCAGTTACCGACCTATACCGTACCAAGAGACCCAGTACTTC
NA,TRBD2,TRBJ2-2,TRBV27,CASSLSPGLASTGELFF,TGTGCCAGCAGTTTATCACCGGGACTAGCGAGCACCGGGGAGCTGTTTTTT
NA,NA,TRBJ1-1,TRBV5-6,CASSLPTGENTEAFF,TGTGCCAGCAGCTTACCGACGGGGGAGAACACTGAAGCTTTCTTT
few,NA,TRBJ2-5,TRBV5-5,CASRVIEAETQYF,TGTGCCAGCAGAGTAATTGAGGCGGAGACCCAGTACTTC
NA,NA,TRBJ1-1,TRBV6-2/TRBV6-3,CASSYAGPAEAFF,TGTGCCAGCAGTTACGCTGGGCCGGCCGAAGCTTTCTTT
few,NA,TRBJ2-5,TRBV7-9,CASSLFGQGQETQYF,TGTGCCAGCAGCTTATTCGGACAAGGCCAAGAGACCCAGTACTTC
NA,TRBD2,TRBJ2-7,TRBV27,CASSSGGLVYEQYF,TGTGCCAGCAGTTCGGGGGGACTGGTCTACGAGCAGTACTTC